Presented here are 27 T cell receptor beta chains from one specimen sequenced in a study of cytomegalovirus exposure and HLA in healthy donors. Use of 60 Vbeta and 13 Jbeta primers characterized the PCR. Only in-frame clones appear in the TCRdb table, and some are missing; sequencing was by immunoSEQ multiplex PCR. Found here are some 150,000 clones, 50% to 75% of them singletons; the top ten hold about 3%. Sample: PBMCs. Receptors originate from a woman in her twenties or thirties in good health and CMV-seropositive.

CDR3 sequence reads: CASSLGASGSYEQYF. The CDR3 bases are TGCGCCAGCAGCTTGGGTGCTAGCGGTTCCTACGAGCAGTACTTC. This sequence joins TRBV5-1 and TRBJ2-7; 7 positions match TRBD2. Germline lookup yields CDR1 SGHRS and CDR2 YFSETQ. Trimming took 0 bases from V and 1 from J; bases not matched to a gene: 4. The CDR3 runs to 15 residues.

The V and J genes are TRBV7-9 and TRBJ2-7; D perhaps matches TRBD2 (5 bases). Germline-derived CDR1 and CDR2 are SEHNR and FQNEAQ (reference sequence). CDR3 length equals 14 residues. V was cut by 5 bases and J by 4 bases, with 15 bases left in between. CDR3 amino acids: CASSPPGPGYEQYF. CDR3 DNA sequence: TGTGCCAGCAGCCCACCGGGCCCGGGATACGAGCAGTACTTC.

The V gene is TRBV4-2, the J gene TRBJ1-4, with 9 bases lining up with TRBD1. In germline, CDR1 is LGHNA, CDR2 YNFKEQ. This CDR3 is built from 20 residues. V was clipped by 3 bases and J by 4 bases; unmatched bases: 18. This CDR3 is CASSHKPGQGDGGGNEKLFF. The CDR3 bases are TGTGCCAGCAGCCATAAACCGGGACAGGGTGATGGAGGGGGTAATGAAAAACTGTTTTTT.

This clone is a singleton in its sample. The CDR3 sequence: CASSFLRDRGEHGYTF. As DNA, the CDR3 is TGTGCCAGCAGCTTTCTCCGGGACAGGGGAGAGCATGGCTACACCTTC. The chain uses TRBV7-9 and TRBJ1-2; 10 positions agree with TRBD1. Germline values: CDR1 SEHNR, CDR2 FQNEAQ (reference sequence). V dropped 3 bases and J dropped 6; count of bases not matched to a gene: 10. CDR3 size: 16 residues. The full variable domain, rest sourced from reference TRBV7-9 and TRBJ1-2, is DTGVSQNPRHKITKRGQNVTFRCDPISEHNRLYWYRQTLGQGPEFLTYFQNEAQLEKSRLLSDRFSAERPKGSFSTLEIQRTEQGDSAMYLCASSFLRDRGEHGYTFGSGTRLTVV.

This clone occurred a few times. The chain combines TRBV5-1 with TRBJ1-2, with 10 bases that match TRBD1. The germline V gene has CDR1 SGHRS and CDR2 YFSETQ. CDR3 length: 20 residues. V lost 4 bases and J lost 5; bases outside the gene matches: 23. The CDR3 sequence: CASSHYRQGAGILSPYGYTF. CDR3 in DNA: TGCGCCAGCAGCCATTATCGACAGGGGGCGGGAATACTTTCTCCGTATGGCTACACCTTC.

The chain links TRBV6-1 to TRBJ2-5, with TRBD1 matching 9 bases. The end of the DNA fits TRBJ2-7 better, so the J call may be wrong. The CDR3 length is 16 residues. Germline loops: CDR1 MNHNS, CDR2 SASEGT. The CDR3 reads CASSEAPYNRGLEQYF. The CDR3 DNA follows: TGTGCCAGCAGTGAAGCCCCCTACAACAGGGGGCTCGAGCAGTACTTC.

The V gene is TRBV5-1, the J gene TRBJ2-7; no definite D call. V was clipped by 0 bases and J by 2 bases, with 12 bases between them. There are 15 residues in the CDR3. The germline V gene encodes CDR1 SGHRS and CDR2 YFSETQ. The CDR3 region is CASSLVVGGAYEQYF. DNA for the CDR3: TGCGCCAGCAGCTTGGTGGTCGGCGGAGCCTACGAGCAGTACTTC.

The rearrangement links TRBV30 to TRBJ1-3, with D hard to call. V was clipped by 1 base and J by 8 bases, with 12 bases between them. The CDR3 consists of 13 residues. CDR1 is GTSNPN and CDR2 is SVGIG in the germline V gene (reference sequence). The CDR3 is CAWSEWAWDTIYF. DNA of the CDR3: TGTGCCTGGAGTGAATGGGCTTGGGACACCATATATTTT.

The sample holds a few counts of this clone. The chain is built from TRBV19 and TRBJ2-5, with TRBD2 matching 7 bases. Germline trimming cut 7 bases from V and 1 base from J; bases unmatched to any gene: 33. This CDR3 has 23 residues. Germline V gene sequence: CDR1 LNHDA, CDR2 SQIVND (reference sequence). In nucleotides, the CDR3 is TGTGCCAGTAATCATGGGAAGGGCAGGCGATCTAGCGGCCGCGTGACCTTCCAAGAGACCCAGTACTTC. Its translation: CASNHGKGRRSSGRVTFQETQYF.

The CDR3 sequence is CASGQGGYEQYF. CDR3 DNA sequence: TGCGCCAGTGGACAGGGAGGCTACGAGCAGTACTTC. The chain employs TRBV10-1 and TRBJ2-7, with 8 bases that match TRBD1. The CDR3 runs to 12 residues. CDR1 and CDR2 from the germline V gene are WNHNN and SYGVQD (reference sequence). Trimming at V came to 9 bases and at J to 3 bases, leaving 4 bases not matched to a gene.

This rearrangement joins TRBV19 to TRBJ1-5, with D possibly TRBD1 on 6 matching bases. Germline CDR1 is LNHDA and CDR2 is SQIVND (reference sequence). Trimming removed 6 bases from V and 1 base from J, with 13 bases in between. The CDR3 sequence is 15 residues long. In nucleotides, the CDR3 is TGTGCCAGTAGGCTCAGGGGTGAAAGCAATCAGCCCCAGCATTTT. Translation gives CASRLRGESNQPQHF.

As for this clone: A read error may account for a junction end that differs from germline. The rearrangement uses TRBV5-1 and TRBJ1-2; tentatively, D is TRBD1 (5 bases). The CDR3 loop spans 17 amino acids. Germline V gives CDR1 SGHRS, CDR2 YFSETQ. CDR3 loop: CATSGYGQGQANYGYTF. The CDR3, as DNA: TGCGCCACCAGCGGGTATGGCCAGGGCCAAGCTAACTATGGCTACACCTTC.

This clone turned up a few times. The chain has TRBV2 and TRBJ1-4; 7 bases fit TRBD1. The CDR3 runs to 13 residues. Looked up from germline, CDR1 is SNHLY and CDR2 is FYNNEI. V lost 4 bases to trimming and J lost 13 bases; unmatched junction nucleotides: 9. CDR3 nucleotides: TGTGCCAGCAGTGGGCAGGGGGTAGGGAGACTGTTTTTT. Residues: CASSGQGVGRLFF.

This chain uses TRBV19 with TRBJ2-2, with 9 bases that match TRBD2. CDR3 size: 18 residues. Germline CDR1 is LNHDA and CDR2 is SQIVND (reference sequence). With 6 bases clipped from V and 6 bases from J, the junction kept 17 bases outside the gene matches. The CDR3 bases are TGTGCCAGTAGCGGACGAACTAGGGGACTAGCTGTCCCCGGGGAGCTGTTTTTT. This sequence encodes CASSGRTRGLAVPGELFF.

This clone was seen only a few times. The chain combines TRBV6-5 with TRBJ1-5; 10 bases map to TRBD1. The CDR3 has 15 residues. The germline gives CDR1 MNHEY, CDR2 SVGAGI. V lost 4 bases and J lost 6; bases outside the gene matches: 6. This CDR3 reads CASSSGTGAVQPQHF. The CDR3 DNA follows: TGTGCCAGCAGTTCCGGGACAGGGGCGGTTCAGCCCCAGCATTTT.

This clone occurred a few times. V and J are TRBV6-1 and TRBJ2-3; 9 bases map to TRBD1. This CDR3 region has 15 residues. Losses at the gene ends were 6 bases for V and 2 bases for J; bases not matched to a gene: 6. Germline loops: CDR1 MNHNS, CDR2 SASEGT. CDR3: CASSSDRGYTDTQYF. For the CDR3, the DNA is TGTGCCAGCAGCAGTGACAGGGGGTACACAGATACGCAGTATTTT.

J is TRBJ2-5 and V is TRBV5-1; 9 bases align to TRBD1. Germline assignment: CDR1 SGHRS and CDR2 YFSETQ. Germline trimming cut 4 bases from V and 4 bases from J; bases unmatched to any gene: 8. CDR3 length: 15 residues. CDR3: CASSDGQGLSETQYF. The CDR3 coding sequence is TGCGCCAGCAGCGATGGACAGGGGTTATCAGAGACCCAGTACTTC.

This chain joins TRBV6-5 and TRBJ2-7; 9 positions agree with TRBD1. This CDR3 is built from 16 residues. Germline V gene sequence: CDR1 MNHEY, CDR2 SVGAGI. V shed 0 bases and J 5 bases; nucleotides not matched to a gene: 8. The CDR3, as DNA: TGTGCCAGCAGTTACTCCACAGGGGGCGCGATCCACGAGCAGTACTTC. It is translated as CASSYSTGGAIHEQYF.

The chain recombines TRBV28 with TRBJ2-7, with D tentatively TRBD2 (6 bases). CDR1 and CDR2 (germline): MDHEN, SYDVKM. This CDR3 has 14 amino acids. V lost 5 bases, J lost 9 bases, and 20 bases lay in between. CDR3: CASSINRDWAAQYF. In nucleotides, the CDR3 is TGTGCCAGCAGTATCAACCGGGACTGGGCCGCGCAGTACTTC.

CDR3 DNA: TGTGCCAGTAGTATAGAAAGGGGTCCTTCCAATGAGCAGTTCTTC. It codes for CASSIERGPSNEQFF. This chain joins TRBV19 and TRBJ2-1, with D possibly TRBD1 on 5 matching bases. V was cut by 0 bases and J by 6 bases, with 12 bases left in between. CDR1 LNHDA and CDR2 SQIVND come from the germline V gene (reference sequence). This CDR3 region has 15 residues.

The CDR3 nucleotides read TGTGCCAGCAGCGGGCAACCCCACGGTGTGGGGAACACTGAAGCTTTCTTT. Translating it yields CASSGQPHGVGNTEAFF. This rearrangement joins TRBV7-3 to TRBJ1-1; D is uncertain. Germline V gene sequence: CDR1 SGHTA, CDR2 FQGTGA. This CDR3 is built from 17 residues. Trimming cost V 5 bases and J 1 base, with 20 bases left between them.

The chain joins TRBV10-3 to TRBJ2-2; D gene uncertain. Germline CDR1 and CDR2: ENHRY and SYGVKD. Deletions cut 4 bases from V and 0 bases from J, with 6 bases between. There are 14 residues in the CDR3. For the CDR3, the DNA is TGTGCCATCAGTGGTCCTGCGAACACCGGGGAGCTGTTTTTT. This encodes CAISGPANTGELFF.

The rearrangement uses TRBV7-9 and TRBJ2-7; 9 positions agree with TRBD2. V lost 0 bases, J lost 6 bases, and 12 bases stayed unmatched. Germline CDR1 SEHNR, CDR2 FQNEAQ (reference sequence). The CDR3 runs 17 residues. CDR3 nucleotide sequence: TGTGCCAGCAGCTTAGCGGGTAGCGGGAGTCGCCCCGGCGAGCAGTACTTC. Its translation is CASSLAGSGSRPGEQYF. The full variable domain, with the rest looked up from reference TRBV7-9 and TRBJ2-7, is DTGVSQNPRHKITKRGQNVTFRCDPISEHNRLYWYRQTLGQGPEFLTYFQNEAQLEKSRLLSDRFSAERPKGSFSTLEIQRTEQGDSAMYLCASSLAGSGSRPGEQYFGPGTRLTVT.

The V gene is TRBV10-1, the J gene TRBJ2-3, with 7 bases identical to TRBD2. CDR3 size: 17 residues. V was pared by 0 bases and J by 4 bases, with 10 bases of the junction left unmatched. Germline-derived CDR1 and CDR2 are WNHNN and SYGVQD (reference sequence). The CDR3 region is CASSESQGGDLADTQYF. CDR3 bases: TGCGCCAGCAGTGAGTCCCAGGGAGGGGACCTCGCAGATACGCAGTATTTT.

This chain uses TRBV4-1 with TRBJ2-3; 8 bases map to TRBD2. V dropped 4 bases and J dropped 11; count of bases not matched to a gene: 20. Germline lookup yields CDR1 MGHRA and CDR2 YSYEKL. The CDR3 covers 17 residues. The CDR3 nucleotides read TGCGCCAGCAGCCCCCCCCCGGGAGGGAACACACCTTGGGGGCAGTATTTT. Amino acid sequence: CASSPPPGGNTPWGQYF.

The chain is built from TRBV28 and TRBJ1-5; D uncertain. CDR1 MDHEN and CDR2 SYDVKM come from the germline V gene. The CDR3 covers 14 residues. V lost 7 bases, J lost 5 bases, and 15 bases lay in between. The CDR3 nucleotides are TGTGCCAGCACCCGACTGGGGAGGGATCAGCCCCAGCATTTT. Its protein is CASTRLGRDQPQHF.

The CDR3 coding sequence is TGCGCCAGCAGCTTTGGGCGGGGGACCTACTATGATGAGCAGTTCTTC. Translating it yields CASSFGRGTYYDEQFF. The J gene is TRBJ2-1, the V gene TRBV5-1; 7 bases map to TRBD2. The V gene end was trimmed by 2 bases and the J gene end by 8 bases; junction bases not matched to a gene: 13. Germline V gives CDR1 SGHRS, CDR2 YFSETQ. The CDR3 is 16 amino acids.